This T cell receptor beta chain was found in a study of regulatory T cells in long-lasting Graves disease. V shed 10 bases and J shed 9 bases, with 19 bases lying between them. The CDR3 is made up of 12 amino acids. Germline CDR1 reads SNHLY; CDR2 reads FYNNEI. In its sample, this clonotype was seen many times. CDR3 regions were amplified by Arm-PCR using iRepertoire HTBI primers to build TCR beta libraries. Using its own MiXCR run on the multiplex PCR reads, TCRdb lists one record per CDR3 protein. The sample contains about 430,000 distinct CDR3 sequences, around 20% of which appear only once. Sample time point: persistent/refractory GD, antithyroid drugs over 5 years with positive TRAb. The TCR library was made from RNA extracted from PBMCs.

This receptor was identified in a female donor with Graves disease. The J gene is TRBJ2-7, the V gene TRBV2, with D perhaps assigned TRBD1 or TRBD2 (5 bases each). The source was peripheral blood mononuclear cells (PBMCs), collected when the disease was refractory, from a patient treated with antithyroid drugs. The CDR3: CATGLGGFGQYF. The DNA for the CDR3 is TGTGCCACCGGCCTTGGGGGATTCGGGCAGTACTTC.